This TCR beta chain is drawn from a study of Graves' ophthalmopathy and Graves' hyperthyroidism. Whole-study context: Pretreatment peripheral blood was obtained at initial diagnosis.

The study amplified TCR beta CDR3 regions using RNA transcripts. Second-round multiplex PCR came after a first-round RT-PCR that employed HTBI primers. TCRdb reanalysed the multiplex PCR reads using MiXCR and keeps one entry per CDR3 protein. In the table there are under 250,000 distinct CDR3 sequences, 25% to 30% of which are singletons. Germline CDR1 MNHEY, CDR2 SVGAGI. The CDR3 is 13 amino acids. Study observations and caveats: Also, most clonotypes expanded in the thyroid above 0.001 frequency appeared in blood.

This clonotype has at least ten counts. Its antigen is undetermined. One junction end does not reproduce the germline sequence, and a read error may be involved. This receptor was taken from a man in his fifties with Graves' ophthalmopathy. Sequencing used peripheral blood. The chain recombines TRBV6-5 with TRBJ2-5; D is undetermined. The CDR3 DNA is TGTACCAGCAGTTACTGGGCTAGAGAGACCCAGTACTTC. This sequence encodes CTSSYWARETQYF.